This T cell receptor (beta chain) was found in a study of blood T cells in healthy people across ages. The overall study: Every two T cells gave about one barcoded beta molecule via template switching.

Donors were healthy Caucasian individuals from Russia aged about 6 to 90. The use of a sample-barcoded 5' primer and a J-beta primer mix characterized a second PCR of about 7 to 12 cycles. TCRdb analysed the 5' RACE reads with MiXCR anew, one entry per CDR3 protein. The table lists roughly 680,000 distinct CDR3 sequences, about 52% of them singletons, with about a third in the top ten. To note about this clonotype: Its antigen remains unknown.

Study-wide results and limits: Expanded clonotype changes were possibly confounded by unknown donor CMV status.

CDR1 SEHNR and CDR2 FQNEAQ come from the germline V gene (reference sequence). V lost 5 bases and J 7 bases, leaving 21 bases between the germline ends. The CDR3 is made up of 15 amino acids. Sequencing used blood. J is TRBJ2-7 and V is TRBV7-9; D not resolved. The sequence was collected from a woman between 55 and 75 years old in good health. The CDR3 region has the DNA TGTGCCAGCAGCATAACCAGCGCCCCCTACAATGAGCAGTACTTC. Translating it yields CASSITSAPYNEQYF.